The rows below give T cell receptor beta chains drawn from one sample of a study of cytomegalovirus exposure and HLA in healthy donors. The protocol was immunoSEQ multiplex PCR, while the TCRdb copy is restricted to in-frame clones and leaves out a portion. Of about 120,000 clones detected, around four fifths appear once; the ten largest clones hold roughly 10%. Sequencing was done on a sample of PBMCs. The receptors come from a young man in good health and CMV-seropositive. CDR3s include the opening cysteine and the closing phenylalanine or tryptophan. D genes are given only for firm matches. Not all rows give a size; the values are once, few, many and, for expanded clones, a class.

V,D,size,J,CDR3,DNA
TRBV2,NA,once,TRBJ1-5,CASNVTESNQPQHF,TGTGCCAGCAATGTGACGGAGAGCAATCAGCCCCAGCATTTT
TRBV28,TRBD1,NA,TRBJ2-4,CASSVRGSGAKNIQYF,TGTGCCAGCAGTGTCAGGGGGAGTGGGGCCAAAAACATTCAGTACTTC
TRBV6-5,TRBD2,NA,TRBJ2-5,CASSGLAGETQYF,TGTGCCAGCAGTGGACTAGCCGGGGAGACCCAGTACTTC
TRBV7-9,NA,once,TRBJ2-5,CASSSQGIKETQYF,TGTGCCAGCAGCTCCCAGGGAATTAAAGAGACCCAGTACTTC
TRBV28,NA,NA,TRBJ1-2,CASRTTGLYGYTF,TGTGCCAGCAGAACGACAGGCCTCTATGGCTACACCTTC
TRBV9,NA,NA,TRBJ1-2,CASSVDRNYGYTF,TGTGCCAGCAGCGTTGACAGGAACTATGGCTACACCTTC
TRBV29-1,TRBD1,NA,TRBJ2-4,CSVERTGGNIQYF,TGCAGCGTCGAAAGGACAGGGGGGAACATTCAGTACTTC
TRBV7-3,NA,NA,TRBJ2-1,CASSLFPSLNEQFF,TGTGCCAGCAGCTTATTTCCTAGCTTAAATGAGCAGTTCTTC
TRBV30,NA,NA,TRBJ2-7,CAWSLNRARTVPYEQYF,TGTGCCTGGAGCCTCAACAGGGCACGGACAGTACCCTACGAGCAGTACTTC
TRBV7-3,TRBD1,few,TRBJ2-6,CASGDSHSGANVLTF,TGTGCCAGCGGGGACAGCCACTCTGGGGCCAACGTCCTGACTTTC
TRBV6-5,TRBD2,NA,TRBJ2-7,CASSSSGHYEQYF,TGTGCCAGCAGTTCTAGCGGCCACTACGAGCAGTACTTC
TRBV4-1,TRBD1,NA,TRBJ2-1,CASSPWTGFNNEQFF,TGCGCCAGCAGCCCGTGGACAGGGTTCAACAATGAGCAGTTCTTC
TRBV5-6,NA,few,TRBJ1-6,CASSLGGGQNSPLHF,TGTGCCAGCAGCTTGGGAGGCGGACAAAATTCACCCCTCCACTTT
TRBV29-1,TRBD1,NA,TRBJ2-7,CSVGADRGTEQYF,TGCAGCGTTGGGGCGGACAGGGGGACCGAGCAGTACTTC
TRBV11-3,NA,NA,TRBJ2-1,CASSPQGSSYNEQFF,TGTGCCAGCAGCCCCCAGGGGAGCTCCTACAATGAGCAGTTCTTC
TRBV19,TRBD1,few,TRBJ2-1,CASSTAGTGLNNEQFF,TGTGCCAGTAGTACCGCCGGGACAGGGTTGAACAATGAGCAGTTCTTC
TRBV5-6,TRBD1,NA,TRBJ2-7,CASSFGTGTYEQYF,TGTGCCAGCAGCTTCGGGACAGGTACCTACGAGCAGTACTTC
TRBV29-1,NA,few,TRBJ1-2,CSVEERDYYGYTF,TGCAGCGTTGAAGAGCGAGACTACTATGGCTACACCTTC
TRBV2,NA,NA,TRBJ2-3,CASSARQATDTQYF,TGTGCCAGCAGCGCGAGACAGGCCACAGATACGCAGTATTTT
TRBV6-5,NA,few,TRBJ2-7,CASSRQDPTYEQYF,TGTGCCAGCAGCCGACAGGACCCTACCTACGAGCAGTACTTC
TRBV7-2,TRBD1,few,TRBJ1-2,CASSSGQGYGYTF,TGTGCCAGCAGCTCGGGACAGGGCTATGGCTACACCTTC
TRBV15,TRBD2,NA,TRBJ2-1,CATSRGGGLAEYNEQFF,TGTGCCACCAGCAGAGGGGGGGGACTAGCGGAATACAATGAGCAGTTCTTC
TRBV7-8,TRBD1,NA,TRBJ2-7,CASSASTGQSYEQYF,TGTGCCAGCAGCGCCTCCACGGGACAGTCCTACGAGCAGTACTTC
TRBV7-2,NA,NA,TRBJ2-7,CASSLAERGLYEQYF,TGTGCCAGCAGCTTAGCTGAACGTGGGCTCTACGAGCAGTACTTC